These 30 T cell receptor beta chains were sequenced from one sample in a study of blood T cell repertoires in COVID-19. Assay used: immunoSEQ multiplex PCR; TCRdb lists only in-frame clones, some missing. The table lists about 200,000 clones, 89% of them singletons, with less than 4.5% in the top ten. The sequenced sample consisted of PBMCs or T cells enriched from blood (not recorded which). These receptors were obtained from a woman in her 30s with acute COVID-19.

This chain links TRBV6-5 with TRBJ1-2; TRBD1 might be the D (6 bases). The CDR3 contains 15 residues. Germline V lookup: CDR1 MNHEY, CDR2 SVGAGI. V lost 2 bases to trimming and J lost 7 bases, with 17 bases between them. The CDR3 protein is CASSYGQGIEGGYTF. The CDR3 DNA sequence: TGTGCCAGCAGTTACGGCCAGGGGATTGAGGGTGGCTACACCTTC.

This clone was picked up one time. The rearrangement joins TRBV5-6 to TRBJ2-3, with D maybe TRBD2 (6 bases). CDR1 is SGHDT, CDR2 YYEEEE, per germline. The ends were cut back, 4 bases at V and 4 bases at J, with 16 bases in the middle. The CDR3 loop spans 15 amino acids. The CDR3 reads CASSKGLGGSDTQYF. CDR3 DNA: TGTGCCAGCAGCAAGGGACTGGGAGGATCAGATACGCAGTATTTT. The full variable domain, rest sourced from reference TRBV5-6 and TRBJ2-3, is DAGVTQSPTHLIKTRGQQVTLRCSPKSGHDTVSWYQQALGQGPQFIFQYYEEEERQRGNFPDRFSGHQFPNYSSELNVNALLLGDSALYLCASSKGLGGSDTQYFGPGTRLTVL.

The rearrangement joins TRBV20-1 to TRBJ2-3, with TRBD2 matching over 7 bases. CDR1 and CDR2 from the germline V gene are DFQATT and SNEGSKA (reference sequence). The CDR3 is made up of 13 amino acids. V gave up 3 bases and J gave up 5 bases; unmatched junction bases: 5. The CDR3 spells CSASSPGGDTQYF. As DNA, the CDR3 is TGCAGTGCTAGTTCACCGGGGGGAGATACGCAGTATTTT.

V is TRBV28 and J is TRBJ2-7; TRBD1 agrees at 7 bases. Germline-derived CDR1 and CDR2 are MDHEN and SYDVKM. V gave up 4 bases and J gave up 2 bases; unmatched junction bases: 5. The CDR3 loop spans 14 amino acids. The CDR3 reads CASSSPGQTYEQYF. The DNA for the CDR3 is TGTGCCAGCAGTTCCCCGGGACAGACCTACGAGCAGTACTTC.

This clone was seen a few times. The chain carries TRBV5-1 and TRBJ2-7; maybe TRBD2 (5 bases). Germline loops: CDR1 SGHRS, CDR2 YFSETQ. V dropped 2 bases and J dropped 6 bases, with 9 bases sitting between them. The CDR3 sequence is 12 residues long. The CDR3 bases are TGCGCCAGCAGCTTCACCGGGGTCGAGCAGTACTTC. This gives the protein CASSFTGVEQYF.

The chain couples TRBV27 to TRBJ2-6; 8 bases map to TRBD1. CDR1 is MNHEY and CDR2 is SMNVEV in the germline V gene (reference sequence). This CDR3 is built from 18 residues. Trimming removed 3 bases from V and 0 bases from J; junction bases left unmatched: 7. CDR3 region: CASSLFGRGLSGANVLTF. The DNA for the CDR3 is TGTGCCAGCAGTTTGTTCGGCAGGGGGCTCTCTGGGGCCAACGTCCTGACTTTC.

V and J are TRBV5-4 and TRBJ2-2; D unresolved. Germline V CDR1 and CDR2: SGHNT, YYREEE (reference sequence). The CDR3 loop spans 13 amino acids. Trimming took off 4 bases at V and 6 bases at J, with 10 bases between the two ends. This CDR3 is CASSLEVAGELFF. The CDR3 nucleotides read TGTGCCAGCAGCCTTGAGGTGGCCGGGGAGCTGTTTTTT.

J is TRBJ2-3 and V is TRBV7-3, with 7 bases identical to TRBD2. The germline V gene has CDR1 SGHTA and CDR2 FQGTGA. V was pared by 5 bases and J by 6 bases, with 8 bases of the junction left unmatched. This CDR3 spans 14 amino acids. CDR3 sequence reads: CASSPTGGWDTQYF. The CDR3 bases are TGTGCCAGCAGCCCTACGGGGGGTTGGGATACGCAGTATTTT.

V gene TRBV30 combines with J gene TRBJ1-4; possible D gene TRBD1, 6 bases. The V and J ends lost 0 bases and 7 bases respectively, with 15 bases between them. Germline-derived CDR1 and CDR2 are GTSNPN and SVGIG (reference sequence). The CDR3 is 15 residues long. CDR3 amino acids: CAWSVRGLRGEKLFF. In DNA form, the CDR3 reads TGTGCCTGGAGTGTACGGGGCCTCAGGGGTGAAAAACTGTTTTTT.

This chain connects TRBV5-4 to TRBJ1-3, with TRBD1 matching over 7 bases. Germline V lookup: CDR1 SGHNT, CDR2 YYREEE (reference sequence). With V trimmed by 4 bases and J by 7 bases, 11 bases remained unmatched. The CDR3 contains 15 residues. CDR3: CASSRDRDSDNTIYF. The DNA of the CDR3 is TGTGCCAGCAGCAGAGACCGGGACAGTGATAACACCATATATTTT.

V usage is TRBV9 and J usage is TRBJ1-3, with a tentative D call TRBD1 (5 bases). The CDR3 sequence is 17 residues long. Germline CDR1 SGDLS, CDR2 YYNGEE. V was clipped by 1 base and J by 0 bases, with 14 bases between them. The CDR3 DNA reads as TGTGCCAGCAGCGTATCTCAGGGTCTGAGCTCTGGAAACACCATATATTTT. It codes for CASSVSQGLSSGNTIYF.

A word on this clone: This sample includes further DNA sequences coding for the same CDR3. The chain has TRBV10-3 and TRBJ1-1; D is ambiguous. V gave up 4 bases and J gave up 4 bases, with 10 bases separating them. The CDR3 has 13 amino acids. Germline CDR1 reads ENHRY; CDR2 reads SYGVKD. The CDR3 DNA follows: TGTGCCATCAGTGCAGAGGGTGGCACTGAAGCTTTCTTT. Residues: CAISAEGGTEAFF.

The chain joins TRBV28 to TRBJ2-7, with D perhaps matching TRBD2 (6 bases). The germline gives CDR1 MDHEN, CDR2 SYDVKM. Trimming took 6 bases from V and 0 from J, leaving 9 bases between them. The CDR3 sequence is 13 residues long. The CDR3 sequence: CASRPGLSYEQYF. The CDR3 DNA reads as TGTGCCAGCAGACCGGGACTCTCCTACGAGCAGTACTTC.

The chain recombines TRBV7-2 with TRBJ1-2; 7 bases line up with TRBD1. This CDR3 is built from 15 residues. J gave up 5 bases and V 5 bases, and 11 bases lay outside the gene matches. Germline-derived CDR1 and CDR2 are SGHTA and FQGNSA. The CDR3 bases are TGTGCCAGCAGCACGGAGACAGGGAAAGGGTATGGCTACACCTTC. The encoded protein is CASSTETGKGYGYTF.

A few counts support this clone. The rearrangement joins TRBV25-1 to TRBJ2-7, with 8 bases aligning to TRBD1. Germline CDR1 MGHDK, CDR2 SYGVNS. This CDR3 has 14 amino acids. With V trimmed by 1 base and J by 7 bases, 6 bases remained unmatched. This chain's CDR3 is CASSEFRGLGEQYF. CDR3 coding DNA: TGTGCCAGCAGTGAATTCAGGGGGCTGGGGGAGCAGTACTTC.

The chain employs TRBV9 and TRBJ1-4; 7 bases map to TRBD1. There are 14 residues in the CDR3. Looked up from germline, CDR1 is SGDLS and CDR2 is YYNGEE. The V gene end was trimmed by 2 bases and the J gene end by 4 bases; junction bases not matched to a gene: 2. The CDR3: CASSVTGNNEKLFF. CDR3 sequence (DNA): TGTGCCAGCAGCGTGACAGGGAATAATGAAAAACTGTTTTTT.

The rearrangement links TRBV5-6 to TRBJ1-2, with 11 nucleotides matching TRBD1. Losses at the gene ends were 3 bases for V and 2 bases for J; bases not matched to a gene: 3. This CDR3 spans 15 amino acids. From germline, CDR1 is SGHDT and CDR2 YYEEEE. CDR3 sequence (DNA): TGTGCCAGCAGCTACCGGGACAGGGGGAACTATGGCTACACCTTC. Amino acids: CASSYRDRGNYGYTF. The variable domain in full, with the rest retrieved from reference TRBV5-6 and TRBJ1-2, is DAGVTQSPTHLIKTRGQQVTLRCSPKSGHDTVSWYQQALGQGPQFIFQYYEEEERQRGNFPDRFSGHQFPNYSSELNVNALLLGDSALYLCASSYRDRGNYGYTFGSGTRLTVV.

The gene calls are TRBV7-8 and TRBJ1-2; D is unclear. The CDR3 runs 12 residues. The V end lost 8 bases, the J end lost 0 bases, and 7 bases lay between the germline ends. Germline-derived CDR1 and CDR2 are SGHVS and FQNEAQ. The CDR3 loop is CASGGSNYGYTF. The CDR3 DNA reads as TGTGCCAGCGGCGGATCTAACTATGGCTACACCTTC.

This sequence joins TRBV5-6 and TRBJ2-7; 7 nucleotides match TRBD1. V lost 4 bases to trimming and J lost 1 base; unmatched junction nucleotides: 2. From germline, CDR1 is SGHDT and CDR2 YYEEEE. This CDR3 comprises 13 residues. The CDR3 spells CASSGDRSYEQYF. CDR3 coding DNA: TGTGCCAGCAGCGGGGACAGATCCTACGAGCAGTACTTC. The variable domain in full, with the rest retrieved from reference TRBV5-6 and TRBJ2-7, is DAGVTQSPTHLIKTRGQQVTLRCSPKSGHDTVSWYQQALGQGPQFIFQYYEEEERQRGNFPDRFSGHQFPNYSSELNVNALLLGDSALYLCASSGDRSYEQYFGPGTRLTVT.

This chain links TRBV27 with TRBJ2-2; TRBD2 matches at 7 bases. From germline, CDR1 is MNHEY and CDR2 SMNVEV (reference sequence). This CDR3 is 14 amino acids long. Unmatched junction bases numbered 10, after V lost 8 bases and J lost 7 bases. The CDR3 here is CASAAGLEVGELFF. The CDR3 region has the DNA TGTGCCAGCGCAGCCGGACTAGAAGTCGGGGAGCTGTTTTTT.

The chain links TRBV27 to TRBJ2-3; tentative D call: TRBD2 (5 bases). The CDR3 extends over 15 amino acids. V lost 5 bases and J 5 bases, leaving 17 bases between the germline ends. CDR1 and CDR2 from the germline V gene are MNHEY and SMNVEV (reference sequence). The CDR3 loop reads CASSPRTGLGDTQYF. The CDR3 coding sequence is TGTGCCAGCAGTCCTAGAACGGGGTTGGGAGATACGCAGTATTTT.

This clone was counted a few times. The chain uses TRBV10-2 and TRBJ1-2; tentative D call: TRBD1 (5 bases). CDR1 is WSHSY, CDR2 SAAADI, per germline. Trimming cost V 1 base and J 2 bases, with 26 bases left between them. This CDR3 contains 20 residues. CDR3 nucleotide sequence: TGCGCCAGCAGTGAGTGGGGTATAGGGGCCTTCCGGCACAGAAACTATGGCTACACCTTC. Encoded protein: CASSEWGIGAFRHRNYGYTF.

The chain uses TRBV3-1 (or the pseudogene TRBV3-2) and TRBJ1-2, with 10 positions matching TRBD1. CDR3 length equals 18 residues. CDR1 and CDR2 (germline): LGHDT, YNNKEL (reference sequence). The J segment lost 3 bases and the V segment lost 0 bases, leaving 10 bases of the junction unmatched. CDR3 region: CASSQDPFDRGLDYGYTF. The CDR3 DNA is TGTGCCAGCAGCCAAGATCCCTTTGACAGGGGGCTAGACTATGGCTACACCTTC.

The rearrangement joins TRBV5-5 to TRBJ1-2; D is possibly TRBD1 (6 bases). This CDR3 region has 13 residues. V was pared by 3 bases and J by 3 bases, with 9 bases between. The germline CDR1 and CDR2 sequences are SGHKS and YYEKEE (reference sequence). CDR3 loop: CASSSTGHYGYTF. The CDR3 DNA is TGTGCCAGCAGCTCGACAGGCCACTATGGCTACACCTTC.

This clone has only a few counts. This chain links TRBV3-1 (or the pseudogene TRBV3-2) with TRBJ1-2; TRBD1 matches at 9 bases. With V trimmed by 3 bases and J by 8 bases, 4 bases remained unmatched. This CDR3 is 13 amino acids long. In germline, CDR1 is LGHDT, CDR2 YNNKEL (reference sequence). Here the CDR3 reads CASSQGQGSGYTF. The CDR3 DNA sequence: TGTGCCAGCAGCCAGGGACAGGGTAGCGGCTACACCTTC.

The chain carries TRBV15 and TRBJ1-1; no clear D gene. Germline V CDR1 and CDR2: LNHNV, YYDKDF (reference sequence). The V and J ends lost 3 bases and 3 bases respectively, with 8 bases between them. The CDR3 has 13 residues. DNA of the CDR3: TGTGCCACCAGCAGGACAAGCTACACTGAAGCTTTCTTT. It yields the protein CATSRTSYTEAFF.

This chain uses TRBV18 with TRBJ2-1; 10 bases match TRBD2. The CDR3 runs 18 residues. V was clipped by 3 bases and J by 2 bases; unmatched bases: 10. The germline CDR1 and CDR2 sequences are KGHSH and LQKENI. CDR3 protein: CASSPHAPSGGTYNEQFF. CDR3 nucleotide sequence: TGTGCCAGCTCACCTCACGCACCTAGCGGGGGTACCTACAATGAGCAGTTCTTC.

The CDR3 DNA reads as TGCGCCAGCAGCCGCCTACAGGGTTCCACCTATAATTCACCCCTCCACTTT. Protein: CASSRLQGSTYNSPLHF. This chain connects TRBV5-1 to TRBJ1-6, with D possibly matching TRBD1 (6 bases). The CDR3 covers 17 residues. The V end lost 4 bases, the J end lost 2 bases, and 16 bases lay between the germline ends. The germline V gene has CDR1 SGHRS and CDR2 YFSETQ.

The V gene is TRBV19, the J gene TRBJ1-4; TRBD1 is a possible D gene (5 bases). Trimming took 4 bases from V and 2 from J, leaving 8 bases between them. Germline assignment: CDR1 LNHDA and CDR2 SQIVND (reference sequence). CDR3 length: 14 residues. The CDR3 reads CASSKTVTNEKLFF. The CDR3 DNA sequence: TGTGCCAGTAGTAAGACAGTTACTAATGAAAAACTGTTTTTT.

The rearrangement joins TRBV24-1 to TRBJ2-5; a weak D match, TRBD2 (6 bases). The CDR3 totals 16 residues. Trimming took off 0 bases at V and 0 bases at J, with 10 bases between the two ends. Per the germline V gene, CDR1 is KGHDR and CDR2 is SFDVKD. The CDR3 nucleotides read TGTGCCACCAGTGATTTGAAGGGCGGGGACCAAGAGACCCAGTACTTC. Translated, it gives CATSDLKGGDQETQYF.